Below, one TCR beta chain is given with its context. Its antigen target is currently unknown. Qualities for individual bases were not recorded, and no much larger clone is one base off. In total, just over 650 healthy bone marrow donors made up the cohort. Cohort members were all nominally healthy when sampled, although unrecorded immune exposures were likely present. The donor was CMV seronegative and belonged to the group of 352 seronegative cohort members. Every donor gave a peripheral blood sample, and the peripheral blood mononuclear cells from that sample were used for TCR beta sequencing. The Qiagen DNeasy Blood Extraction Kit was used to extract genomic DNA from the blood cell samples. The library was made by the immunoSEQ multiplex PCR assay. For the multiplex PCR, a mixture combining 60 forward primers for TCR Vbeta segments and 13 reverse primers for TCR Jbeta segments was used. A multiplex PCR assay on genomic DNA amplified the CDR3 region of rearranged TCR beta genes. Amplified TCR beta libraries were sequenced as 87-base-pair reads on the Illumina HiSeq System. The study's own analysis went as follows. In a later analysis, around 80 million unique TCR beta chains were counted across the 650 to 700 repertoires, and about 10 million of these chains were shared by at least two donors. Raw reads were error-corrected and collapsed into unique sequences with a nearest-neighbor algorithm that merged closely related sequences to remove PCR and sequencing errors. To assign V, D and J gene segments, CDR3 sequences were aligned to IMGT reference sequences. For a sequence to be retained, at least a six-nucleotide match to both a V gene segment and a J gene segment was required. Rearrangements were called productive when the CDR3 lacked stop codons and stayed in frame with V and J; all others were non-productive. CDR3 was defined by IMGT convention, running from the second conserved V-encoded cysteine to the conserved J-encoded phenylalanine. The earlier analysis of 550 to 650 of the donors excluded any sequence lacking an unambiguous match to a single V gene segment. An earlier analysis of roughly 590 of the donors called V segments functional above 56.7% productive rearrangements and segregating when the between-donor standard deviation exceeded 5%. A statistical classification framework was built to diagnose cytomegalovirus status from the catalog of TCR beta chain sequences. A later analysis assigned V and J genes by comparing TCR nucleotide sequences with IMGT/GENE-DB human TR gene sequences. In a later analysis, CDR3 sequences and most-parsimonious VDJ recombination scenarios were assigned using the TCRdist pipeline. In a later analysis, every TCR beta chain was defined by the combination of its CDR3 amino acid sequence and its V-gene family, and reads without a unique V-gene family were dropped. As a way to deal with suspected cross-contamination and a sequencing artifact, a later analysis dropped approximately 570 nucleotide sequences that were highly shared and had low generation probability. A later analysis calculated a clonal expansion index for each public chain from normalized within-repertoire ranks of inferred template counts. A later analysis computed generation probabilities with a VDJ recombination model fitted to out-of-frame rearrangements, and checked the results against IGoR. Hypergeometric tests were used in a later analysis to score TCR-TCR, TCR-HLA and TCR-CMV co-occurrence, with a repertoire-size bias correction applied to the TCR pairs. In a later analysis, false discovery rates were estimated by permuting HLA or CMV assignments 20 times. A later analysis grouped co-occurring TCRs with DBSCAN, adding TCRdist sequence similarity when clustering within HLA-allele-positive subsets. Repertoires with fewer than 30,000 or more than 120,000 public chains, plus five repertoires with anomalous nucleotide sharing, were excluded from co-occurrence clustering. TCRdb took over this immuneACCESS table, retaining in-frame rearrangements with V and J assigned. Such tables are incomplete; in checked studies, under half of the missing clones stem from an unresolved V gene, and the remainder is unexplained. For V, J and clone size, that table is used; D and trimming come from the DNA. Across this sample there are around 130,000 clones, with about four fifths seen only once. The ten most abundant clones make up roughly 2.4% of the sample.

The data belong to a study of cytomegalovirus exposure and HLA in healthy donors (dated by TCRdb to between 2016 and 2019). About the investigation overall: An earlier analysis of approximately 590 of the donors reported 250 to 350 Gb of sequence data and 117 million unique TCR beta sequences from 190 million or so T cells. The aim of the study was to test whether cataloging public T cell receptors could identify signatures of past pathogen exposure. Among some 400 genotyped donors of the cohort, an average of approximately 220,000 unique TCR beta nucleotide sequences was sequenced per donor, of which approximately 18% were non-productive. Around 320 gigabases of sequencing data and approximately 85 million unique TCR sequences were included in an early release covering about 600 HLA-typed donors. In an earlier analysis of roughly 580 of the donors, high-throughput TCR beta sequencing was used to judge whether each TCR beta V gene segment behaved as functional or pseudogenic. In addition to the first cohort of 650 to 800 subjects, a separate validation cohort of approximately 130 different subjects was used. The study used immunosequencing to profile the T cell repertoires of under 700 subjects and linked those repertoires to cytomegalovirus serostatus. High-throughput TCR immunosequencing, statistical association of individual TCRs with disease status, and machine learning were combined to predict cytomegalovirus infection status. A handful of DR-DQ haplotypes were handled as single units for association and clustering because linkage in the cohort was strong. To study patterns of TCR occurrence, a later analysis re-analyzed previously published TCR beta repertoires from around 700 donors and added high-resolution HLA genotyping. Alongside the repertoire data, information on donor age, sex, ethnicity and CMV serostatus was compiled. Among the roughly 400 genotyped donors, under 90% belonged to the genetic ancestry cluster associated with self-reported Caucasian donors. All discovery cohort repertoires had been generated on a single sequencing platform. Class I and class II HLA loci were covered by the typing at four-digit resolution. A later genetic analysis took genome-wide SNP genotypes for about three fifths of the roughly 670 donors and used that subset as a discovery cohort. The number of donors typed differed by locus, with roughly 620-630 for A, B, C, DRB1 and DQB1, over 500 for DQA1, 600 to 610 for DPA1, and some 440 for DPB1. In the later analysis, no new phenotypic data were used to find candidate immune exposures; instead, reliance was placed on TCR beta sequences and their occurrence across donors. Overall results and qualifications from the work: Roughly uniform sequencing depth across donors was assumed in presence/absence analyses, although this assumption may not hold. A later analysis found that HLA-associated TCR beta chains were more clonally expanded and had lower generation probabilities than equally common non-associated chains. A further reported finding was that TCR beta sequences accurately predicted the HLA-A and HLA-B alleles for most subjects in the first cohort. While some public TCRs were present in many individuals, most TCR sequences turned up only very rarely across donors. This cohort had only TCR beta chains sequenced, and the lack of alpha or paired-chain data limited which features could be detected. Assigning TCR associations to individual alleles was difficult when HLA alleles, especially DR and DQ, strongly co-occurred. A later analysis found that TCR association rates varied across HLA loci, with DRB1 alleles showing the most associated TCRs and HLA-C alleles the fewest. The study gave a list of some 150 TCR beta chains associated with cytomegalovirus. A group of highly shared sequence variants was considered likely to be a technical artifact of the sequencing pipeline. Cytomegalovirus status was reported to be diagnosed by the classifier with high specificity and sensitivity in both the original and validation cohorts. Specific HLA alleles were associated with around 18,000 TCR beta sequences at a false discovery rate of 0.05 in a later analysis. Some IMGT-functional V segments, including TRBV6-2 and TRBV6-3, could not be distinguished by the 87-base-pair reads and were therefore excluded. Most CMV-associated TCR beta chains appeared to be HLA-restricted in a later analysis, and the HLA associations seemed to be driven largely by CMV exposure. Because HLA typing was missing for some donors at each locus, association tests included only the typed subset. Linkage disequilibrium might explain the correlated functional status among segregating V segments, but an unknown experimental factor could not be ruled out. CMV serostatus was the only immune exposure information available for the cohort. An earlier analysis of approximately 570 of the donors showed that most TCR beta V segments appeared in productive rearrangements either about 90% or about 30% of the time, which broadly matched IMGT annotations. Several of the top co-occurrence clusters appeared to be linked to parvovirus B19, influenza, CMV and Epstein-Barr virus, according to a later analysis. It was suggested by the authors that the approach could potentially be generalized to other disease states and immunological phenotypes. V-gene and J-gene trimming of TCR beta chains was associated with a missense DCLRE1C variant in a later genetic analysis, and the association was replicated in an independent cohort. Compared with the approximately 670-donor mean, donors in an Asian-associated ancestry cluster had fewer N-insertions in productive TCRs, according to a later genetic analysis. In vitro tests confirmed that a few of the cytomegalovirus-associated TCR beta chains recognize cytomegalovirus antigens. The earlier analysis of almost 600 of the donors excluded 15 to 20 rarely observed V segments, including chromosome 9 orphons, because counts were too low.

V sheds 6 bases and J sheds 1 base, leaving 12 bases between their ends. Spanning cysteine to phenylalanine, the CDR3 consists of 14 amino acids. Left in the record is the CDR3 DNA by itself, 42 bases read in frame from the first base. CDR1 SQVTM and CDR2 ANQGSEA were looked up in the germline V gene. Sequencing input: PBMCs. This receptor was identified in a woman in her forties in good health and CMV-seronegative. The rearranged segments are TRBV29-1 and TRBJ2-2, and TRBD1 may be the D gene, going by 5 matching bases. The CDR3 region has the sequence CSVERQGNTGELFF. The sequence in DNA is TGCAGCGTCGAAAGGCAGGGGAACACCGGGGAGCTGTTTTTT.